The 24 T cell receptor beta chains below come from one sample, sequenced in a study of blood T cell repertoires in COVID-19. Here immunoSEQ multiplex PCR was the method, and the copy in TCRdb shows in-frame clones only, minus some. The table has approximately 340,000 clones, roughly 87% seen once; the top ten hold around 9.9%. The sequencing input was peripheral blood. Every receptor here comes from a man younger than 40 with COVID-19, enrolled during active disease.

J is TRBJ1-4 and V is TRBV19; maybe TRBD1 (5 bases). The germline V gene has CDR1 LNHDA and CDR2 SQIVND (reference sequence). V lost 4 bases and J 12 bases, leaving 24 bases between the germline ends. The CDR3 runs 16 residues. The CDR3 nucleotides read TGTGCCAGTAGTAGCGGGACTCAACAGGTCCAAGGCGAACTGTTTTTT. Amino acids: CASSSGTQQVQGELFF. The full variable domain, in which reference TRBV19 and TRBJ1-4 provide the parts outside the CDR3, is DGGITQSPKYLFRKEGQNVTLSCEQNLNHDAMYWYRQDPGQGLRLIYYSQIVNDFQKGDIAEGYSVSREKKESFPLTVTSAQKNPTAFYLCASSSGTQQVQGELFFGSGTQLSVL.

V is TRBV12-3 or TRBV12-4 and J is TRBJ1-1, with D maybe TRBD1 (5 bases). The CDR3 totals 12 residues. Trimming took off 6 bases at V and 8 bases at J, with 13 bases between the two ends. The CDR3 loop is CASSHGAREAFF. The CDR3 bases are TGTGCCAGCAGCCATGGGGCCAGGGAAGCTTTCTTT.

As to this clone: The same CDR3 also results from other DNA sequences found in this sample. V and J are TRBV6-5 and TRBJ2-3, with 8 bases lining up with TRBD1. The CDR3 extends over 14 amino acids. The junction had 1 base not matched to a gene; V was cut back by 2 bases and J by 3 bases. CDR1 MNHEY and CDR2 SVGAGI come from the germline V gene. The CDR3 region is CASSYDRGTDTQYF. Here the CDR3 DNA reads TGTGCCAGCAGTTACGACAGGGGAACAGATACGCAGTATTTT.

The CDR3 coding sequence is TGTGCCAGCAGCATAACCGGGACAGGGGAACAGCCCCAGCATTTT. It codes for CASSITGTGEQPQHF. The chain joins TRBV7-2 to TRBJ1-5; 10 bases match TRBD1. The junction had 8 bases not matched to a gene; V was cut back by 5 bases and J by 7 bases. CDR1 is SGHTA and CDR2 is FQGNSA in the germline V gene. This CDR3 is built from 15 residues.

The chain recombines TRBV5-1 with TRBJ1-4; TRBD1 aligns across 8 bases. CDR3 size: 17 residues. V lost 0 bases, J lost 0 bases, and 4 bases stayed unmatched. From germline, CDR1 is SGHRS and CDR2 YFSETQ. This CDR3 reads CASSLARGRSTNEKLFF. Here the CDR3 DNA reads TGCGCCAGCAGCTTGGCCAGGGGGCGGTCAACTAATGAAAAACTGTTTTTT. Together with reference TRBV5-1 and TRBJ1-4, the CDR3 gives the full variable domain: KAGVTQTPRYLIKTRGQQVTLSCSPISGHRSVSWYQQTPGQGLQFLFEYFSETQRNKGNFPGRFSGRQFSNSRSEMNVSTLELGDSALYLCASSLARGRSTNEKLFFGSGTQLSVL.

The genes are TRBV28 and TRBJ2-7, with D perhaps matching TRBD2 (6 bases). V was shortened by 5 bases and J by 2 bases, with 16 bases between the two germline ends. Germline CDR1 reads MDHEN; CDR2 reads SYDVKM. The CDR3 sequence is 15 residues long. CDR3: CASSLAGLGTYEQYF. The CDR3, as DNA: TGTGCCAGCAGTCTCGCGGGGTTGGGAACCTACGAGCAGTACTTC.

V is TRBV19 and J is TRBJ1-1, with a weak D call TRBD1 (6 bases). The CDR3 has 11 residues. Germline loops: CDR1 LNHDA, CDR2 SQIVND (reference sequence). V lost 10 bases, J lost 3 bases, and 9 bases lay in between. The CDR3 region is CATQGYTEAFF. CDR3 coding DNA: TGTGCCACCCAGGGGTACACTGAAGCTTTCTTT.

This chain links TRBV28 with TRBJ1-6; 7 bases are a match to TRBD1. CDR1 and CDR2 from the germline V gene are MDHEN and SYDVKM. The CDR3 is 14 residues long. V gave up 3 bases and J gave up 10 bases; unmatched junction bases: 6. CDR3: CASSFGQATSPLHF. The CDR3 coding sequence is TGTGCCAGCAGTTTTGGACAGGCAACCTCACCCCTCCACTTT.

The CDR3 nucleotides read TGCAGCGTTGAGCGTAATCTAGGCGGGAGGGGTAACGATGAGCAGTTCTTC. This codes for CSVERNLGGRGNDEQFF. This chain uses TRBV29-1 with TRBJ2-1; 9 bases are shared with TRBD2. V lost 3 bases, J lost 8 bases, and 17 bases stayed unmatched. The germline V gene has CDR1 SQVTM and CDR2 ANQGSEA. The CDR3 is 17 amino acids.

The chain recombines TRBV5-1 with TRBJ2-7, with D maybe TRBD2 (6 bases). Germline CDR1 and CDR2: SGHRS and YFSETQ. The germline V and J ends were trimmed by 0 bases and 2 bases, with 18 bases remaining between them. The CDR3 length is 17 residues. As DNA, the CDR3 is TGCGCCAGCAGCTTGGGACAGATCTTGGACTACCCCTACGAGCAGTACTTC. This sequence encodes CASSLGQILDYPYEQYF.

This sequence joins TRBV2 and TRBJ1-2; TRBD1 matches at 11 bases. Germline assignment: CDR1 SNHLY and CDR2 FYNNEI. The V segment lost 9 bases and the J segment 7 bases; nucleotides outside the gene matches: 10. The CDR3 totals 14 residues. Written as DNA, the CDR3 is TGTGCCAGACCGGGACAGGGGGAGAAGAGTGGCTACACCTTC. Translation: CARPGQGEKSGYTF.

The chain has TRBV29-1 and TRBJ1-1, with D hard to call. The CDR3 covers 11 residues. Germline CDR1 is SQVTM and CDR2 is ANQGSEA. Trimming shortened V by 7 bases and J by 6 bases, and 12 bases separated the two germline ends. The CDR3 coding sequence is TGCAGCGCTGAGCTCAGCGCTGAAGCTTTCTTT. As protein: CSAELSAEAFF.

CDR3: CATSEAGTASNQPQHF. CDR3 bases: TGTGCCACCAGTGAAGCCGGGACTGCTAGCAATCAGCCCCAGCATTTT. V gene TRBV24-1 combines with J gene TRBJ1-5; a possible D gene is TRBD1 (5 bases). The germline gives CDR1 KGHDR, CDR2 SFDVKD. The CDR3 runs to 16 residues. Trimming took 4 bases from V and 0 from J, leaving 12 bases between them.

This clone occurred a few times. This CDR3 is CASSPGQGPYNEQFF. The CDR3, as DNA: TGCGCCAGCAGCCCCGGACAGGGGCCCTACAATGAGCAGTTCTTC. This chain joins TRBV4-1 and TRBJ2-1, with 9 bases fitting TRBD1. This CDR3 is 15 amino acids long. Germline trimming cut 4 bases from V and 2 bases from J; bases unmatched to any gene: 3. Looked up from germline, CDR1 is MGHRA and CDR2 is YSYEKL.

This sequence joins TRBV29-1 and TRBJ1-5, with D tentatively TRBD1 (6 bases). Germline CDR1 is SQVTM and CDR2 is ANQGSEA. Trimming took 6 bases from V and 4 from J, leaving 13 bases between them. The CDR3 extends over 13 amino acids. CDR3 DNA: TGCAGCGTGCAGGACAGCTATAATCAGCCCCAGCATTTT. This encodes CSVQDSYNQPQHF.

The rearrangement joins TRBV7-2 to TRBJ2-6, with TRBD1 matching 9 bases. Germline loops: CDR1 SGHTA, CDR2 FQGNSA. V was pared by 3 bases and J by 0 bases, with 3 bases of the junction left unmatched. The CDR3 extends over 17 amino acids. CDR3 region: CASSLTGGSSGANVLTF. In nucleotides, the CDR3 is TGTGCCAGCAGCTTGACAGGGGGTAGCTCTGGGGCCAACGTCCTGACTTTC.

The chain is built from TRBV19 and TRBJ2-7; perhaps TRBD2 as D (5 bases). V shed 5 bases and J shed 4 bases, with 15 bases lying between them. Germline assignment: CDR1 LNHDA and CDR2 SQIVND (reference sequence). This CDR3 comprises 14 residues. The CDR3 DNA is TGTGCCAGTAGTTCCCGGGATTACGAATACGAGCAGTACTTC. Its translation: CASSSRDYEYEQYF. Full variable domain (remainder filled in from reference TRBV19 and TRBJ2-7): DGGITQSPKYLFRKEGQNVTLSCEQNLNHDAMYWYRQDPGQGLRLIYYSQIVNDFQKGDIAEGYSVSREKKESFPLTVTSAQKNPTAFYLCASSSRDYEYEQYFGPGTRLTVT.

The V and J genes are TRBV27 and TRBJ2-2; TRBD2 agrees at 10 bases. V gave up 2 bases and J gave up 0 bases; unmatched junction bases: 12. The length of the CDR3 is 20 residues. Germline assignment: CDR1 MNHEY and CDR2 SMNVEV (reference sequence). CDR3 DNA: TGTGCCAGCAGTTTAAAGTCGCCTAGCGGGGGAGCCTCGAACACCGGGGAGCTGTTTTTT. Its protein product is CASSLKSPSGGASNTGELFF.

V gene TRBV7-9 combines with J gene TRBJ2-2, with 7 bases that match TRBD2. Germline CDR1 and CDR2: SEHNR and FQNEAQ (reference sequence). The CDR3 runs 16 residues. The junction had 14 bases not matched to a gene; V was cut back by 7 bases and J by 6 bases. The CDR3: CASTPSGAGSSGELFF. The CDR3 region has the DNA TGTGCCAGCACCCCGAGCGGGGCTGGTTCGTCCGGGGAGCTGTTTTTT.

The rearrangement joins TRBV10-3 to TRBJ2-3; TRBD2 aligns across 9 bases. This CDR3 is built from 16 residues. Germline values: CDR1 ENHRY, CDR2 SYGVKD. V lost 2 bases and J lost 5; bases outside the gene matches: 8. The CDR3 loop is CAISERAGGPVDTQYF. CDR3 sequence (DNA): TGTGCCATCAGTGAGAGGGCGGGGGGGCCGGTAGATACGCAGTATTTT.

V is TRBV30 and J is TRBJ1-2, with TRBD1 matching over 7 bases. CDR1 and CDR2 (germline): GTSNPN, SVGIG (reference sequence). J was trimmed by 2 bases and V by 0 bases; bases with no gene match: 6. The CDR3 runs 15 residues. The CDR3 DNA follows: TGTGCCTGGAGTGTAGGGCAGGGGGAGAACTATGGCTACACCTTC. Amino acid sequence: CAWSVGQGENYGYTF.

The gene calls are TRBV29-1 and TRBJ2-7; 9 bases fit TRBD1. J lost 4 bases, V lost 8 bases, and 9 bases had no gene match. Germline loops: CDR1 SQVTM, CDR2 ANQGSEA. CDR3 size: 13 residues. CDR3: CSYMGQGKYEQYF. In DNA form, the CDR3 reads TGCAGCTATATGGGACAGGGAAAATACGAGCAGTACTTC.

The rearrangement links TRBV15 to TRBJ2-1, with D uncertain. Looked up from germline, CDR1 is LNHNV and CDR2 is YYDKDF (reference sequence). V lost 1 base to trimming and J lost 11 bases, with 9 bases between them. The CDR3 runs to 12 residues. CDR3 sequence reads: CATSRAGGQQFF. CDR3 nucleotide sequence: TGTGCCACCAGCAGAGCTGGCGGTCAGCAGTTCTTC.

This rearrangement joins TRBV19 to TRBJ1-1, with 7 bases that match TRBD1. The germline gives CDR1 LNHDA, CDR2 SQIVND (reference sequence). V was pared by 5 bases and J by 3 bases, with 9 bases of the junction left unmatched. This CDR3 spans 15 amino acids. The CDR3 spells CASSFHRGSYTEAFF. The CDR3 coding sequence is TGTGCCAGTAGTTTCCACAGGGGTAGTTACACTGAAGCTTTCTTT. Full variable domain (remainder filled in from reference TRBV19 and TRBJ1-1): DGGITQSPKYLFRKEGQNVTLSCEQNLNHDAMYWYRQDPGQGLRLIYYSQIVNDFQKGDIAEGYSVSREKKESFPLTVTSAQKNPTAFYLCASSFHRGSYTEAFFGQGTRLTVV.